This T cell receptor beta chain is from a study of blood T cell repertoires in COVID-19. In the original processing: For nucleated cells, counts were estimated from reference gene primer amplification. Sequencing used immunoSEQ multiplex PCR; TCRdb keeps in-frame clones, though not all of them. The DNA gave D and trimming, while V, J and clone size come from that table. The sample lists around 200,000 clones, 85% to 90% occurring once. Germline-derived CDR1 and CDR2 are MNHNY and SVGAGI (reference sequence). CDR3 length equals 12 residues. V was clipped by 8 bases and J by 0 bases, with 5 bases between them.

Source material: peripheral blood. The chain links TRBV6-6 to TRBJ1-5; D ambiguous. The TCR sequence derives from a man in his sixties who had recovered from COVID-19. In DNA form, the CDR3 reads TGTGCCAGCGCAGGTAGCAATCAGCCCCAGCATTTT. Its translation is CASAGSNQPQHF.